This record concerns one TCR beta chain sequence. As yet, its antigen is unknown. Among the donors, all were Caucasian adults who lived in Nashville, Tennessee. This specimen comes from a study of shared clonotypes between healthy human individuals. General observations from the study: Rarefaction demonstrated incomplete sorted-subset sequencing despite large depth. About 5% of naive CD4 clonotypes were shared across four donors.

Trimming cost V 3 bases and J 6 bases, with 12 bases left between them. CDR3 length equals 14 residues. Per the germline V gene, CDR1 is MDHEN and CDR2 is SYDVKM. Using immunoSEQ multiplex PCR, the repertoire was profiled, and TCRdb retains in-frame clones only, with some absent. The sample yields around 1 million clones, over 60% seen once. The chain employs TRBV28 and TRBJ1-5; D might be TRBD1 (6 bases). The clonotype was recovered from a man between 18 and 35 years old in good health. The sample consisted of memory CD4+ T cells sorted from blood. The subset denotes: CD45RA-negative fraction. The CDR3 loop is CASSFGDTSQPQHF. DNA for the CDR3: TGTGCCAGCAGTTTTGGGGACACTAGTCAGCCCCAGCATTTT.